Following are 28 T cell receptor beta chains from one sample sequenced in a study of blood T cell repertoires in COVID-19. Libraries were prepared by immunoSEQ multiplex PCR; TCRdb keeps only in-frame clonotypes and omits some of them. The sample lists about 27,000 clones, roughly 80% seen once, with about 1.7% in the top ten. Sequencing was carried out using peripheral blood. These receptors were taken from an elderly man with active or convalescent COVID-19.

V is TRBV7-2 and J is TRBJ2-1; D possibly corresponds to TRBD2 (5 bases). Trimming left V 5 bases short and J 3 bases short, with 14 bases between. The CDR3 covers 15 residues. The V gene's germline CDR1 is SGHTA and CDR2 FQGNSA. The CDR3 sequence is CASSILSGNYNEQFF. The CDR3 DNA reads TGTGCCAGCAGCATACTCTCGGGGAACTACAATGAGCAGTTCTTC.

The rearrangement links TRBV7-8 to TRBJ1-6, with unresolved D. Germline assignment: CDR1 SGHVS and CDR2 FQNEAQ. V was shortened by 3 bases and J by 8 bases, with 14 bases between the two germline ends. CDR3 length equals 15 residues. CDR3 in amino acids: CASSFFDAEDSPLHF. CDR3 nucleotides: TGTGCCAGCAGCTTCTTTGATGCCGAGGATTCACCCCTCCACTTT.

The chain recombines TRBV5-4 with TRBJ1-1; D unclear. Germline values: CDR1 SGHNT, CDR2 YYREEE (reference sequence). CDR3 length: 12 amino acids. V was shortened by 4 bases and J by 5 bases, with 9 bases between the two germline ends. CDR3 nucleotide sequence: TGTGCCAGCAGCCCCGCGGGGACTGAAGCTTTCTTT. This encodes CASSPAGTEAFF.

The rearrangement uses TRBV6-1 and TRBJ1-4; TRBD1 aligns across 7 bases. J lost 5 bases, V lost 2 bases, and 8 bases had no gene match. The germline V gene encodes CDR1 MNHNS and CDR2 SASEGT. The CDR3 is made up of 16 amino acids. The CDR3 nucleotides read TGTGCCAGCAGTGAAAGGCAAGGACAGGTGAATGAAAAACTGTTTTTT. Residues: CASSERQGQVNEKLFF.

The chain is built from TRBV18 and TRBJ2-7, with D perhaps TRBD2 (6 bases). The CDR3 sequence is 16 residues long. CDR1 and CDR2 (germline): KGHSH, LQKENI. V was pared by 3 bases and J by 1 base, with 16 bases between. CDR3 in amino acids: CASSPGYGRRSYEQYF. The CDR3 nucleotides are TGTGCCAGCTCACCCGGCTACGGGAGACGGTCCTACGAGCAGTACTTC.

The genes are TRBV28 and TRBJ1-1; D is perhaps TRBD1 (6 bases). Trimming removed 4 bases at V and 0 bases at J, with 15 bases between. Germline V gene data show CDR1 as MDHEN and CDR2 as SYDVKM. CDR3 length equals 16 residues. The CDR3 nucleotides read TGTGCCAGCAGTTCCACGGGACAACCGATGAACACTGAAGCTTTCTTT. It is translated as CASSSTGQPMNTEAFF.

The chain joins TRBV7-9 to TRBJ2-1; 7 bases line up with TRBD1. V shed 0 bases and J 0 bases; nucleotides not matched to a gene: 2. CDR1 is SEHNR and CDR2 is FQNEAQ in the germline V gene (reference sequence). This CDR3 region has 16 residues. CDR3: CASSLARGLSYNEQFF. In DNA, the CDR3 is TGTGCCAGCAGCTTAGCGAGGGGGCTCTCCTACAATGAGCAGTTCTTC.

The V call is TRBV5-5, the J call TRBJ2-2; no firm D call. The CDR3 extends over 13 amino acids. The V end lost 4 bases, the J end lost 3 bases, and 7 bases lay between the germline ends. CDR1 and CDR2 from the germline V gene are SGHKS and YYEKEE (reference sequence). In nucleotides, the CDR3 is TGTGCCAGCAGCGCAGTCTACACCGGGGAGCTGTTTTTT. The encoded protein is CASSAVYTGELFF.

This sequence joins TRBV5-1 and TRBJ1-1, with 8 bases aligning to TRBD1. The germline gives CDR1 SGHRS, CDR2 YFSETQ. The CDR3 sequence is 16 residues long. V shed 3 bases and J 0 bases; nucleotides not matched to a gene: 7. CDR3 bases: TGCGCCAGCAGCTCCGGGGCAGGGGGCATGAACACTGAAGCTTTCTTT. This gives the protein CASSSGAGGMNTEAFF.

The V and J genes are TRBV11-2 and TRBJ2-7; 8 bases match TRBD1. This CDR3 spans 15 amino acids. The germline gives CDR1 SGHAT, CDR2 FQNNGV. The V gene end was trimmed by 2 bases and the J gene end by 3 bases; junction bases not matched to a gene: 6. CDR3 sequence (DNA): TGTGCCAGCAGCTTAAACGGGGACAGGAGCTACGAGCAGTACTTC. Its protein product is CASSLNGDRSYEQYF.

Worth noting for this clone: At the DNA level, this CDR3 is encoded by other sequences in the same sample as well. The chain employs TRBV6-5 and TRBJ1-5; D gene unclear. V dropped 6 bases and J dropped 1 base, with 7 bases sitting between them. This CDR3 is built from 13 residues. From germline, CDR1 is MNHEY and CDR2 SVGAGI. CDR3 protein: CASSRGSNQPQHF. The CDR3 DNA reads TGTGCCAGCAGCCGGGGAAGCAATCAGCCCCAGCATTTT.

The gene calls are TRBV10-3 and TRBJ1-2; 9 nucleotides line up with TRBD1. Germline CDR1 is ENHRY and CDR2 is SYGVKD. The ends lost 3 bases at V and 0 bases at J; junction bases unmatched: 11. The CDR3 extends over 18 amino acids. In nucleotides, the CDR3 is TGTGCCATCAGTGACAGGGGGACAGGGTTTTCCTCTAACTATGGCTACACCTTC. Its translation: CAISDRGTGFSSNYGYTF.

This CDR3 reads CASSSTRGGVYEQYF. In DNA form, the CDR3 reads TGTGCCAGCTCATCCACCCGCGGGGGAGTCTACGAGCAGTACTTC. The chain joins TRBV18 to TRBJ2-7; 7 bases align to TRBD2. Germline CDR1 KGHSH, CDR2 LQKENI. CDR3 length: 15 amino acids. The ends lost 5 bases at V and 3 bases at J; junction bases unmatched: 10.

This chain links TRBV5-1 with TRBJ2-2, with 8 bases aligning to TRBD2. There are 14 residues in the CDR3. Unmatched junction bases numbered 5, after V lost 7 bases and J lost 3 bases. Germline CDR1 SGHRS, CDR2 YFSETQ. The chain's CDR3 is CASQAGGDTGELFF. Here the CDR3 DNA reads TGCGCCAGCCAGGCGGGGGGCGACACCGGGGAGCTGTTTTTT.

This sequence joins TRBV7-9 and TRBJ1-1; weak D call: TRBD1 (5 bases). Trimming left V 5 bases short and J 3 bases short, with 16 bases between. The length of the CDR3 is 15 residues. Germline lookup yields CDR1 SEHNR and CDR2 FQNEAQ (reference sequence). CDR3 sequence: CASSPRSLGDTEAFF. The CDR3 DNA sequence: TGTGCCAGCAGCCCGCGATCTCTAGGGGACACTGAAGCTTTCTTT.

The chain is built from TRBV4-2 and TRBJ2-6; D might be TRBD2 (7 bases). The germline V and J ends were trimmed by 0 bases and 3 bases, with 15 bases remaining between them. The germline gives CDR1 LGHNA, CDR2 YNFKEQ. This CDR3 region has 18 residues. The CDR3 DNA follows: TGTGCCAGCAGCCAAGATGACGGGGGGCAGGTTGGGGCCAACGTCCTGACTTTC. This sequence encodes CASSQDDGGQVGANVLTF.

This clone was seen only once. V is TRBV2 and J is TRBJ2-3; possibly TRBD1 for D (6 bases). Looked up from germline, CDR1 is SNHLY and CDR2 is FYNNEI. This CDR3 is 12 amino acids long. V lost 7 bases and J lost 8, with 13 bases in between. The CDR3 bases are TGTGCCAGCAACGACAGGCATGGTACGCAGTATTTT. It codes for CASNDRHGTQYF.

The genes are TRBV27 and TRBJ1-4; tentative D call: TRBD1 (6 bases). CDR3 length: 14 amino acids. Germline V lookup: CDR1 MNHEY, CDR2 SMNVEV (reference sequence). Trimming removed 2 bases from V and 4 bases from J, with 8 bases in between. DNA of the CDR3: TGTGCCAGCAGTTTACGAGGGGGTAATGAAAAACTGTTTTTT. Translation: CASSLRGGNEKLFF.

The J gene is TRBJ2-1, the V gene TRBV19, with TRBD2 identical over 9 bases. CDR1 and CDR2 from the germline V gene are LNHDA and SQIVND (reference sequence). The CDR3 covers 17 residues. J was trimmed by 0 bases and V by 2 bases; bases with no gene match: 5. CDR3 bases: TGTGCCAGTAGTATACCGACAGCGGGAGGCTCCTACAATGAGCAGTTCTTC. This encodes CASSIPTAGGSYNEQFF.

CDR3 DNA sequence: TGTGCCAGCAGCCCGATGATGGGACTAGCGGGCCGCTACGAGCAGTACTTC. This sequence encodes CASSPMMGLAGRYEQYF. V and J are TRBV3-1 (or the pseudogene TRBV3-2) and TRBJ2-7; 12 bases align to TRBD2. Trimming took 4 bases from V and 3 from J; bases not matched to a gene: 10. CDR3 length equals 17 residues. Per germline, CDR1 LGHDT and CDR2 YNNKEL (reference sequence).

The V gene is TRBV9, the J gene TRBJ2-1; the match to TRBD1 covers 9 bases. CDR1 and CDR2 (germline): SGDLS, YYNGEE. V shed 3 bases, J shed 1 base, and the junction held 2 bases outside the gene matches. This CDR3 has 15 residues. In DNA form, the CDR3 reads TGTGCCAGCAGCGCCGGACAGGGGTCCTACAATGAGCAGTTCTTC. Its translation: CASSAGQGSYNEQFF.

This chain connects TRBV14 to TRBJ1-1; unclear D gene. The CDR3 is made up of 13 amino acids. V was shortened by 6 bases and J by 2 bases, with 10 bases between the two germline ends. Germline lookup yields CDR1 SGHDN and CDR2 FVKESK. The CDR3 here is CASSLDINTEAFF. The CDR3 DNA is TGTGCCAGCAGTTTAGACATTAACACTGAAGCTTTCTTT.

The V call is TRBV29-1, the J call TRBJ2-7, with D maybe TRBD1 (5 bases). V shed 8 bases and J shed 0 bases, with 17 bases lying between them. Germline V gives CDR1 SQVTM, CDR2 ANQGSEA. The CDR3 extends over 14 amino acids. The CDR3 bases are TGCAGCATGAAGCGACAGACCAGCTCCTACGAGCAGTACTTC. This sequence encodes CSMKRQTSSYEQYF.

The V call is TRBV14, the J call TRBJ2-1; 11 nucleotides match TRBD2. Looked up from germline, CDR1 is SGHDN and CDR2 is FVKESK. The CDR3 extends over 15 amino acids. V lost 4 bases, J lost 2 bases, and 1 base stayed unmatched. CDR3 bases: TGTGCCAGCAGCCTAGCGGGAGGGACCTACAATGAGCAGTTCTTC. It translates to CASSLAGGTYNEQFF.

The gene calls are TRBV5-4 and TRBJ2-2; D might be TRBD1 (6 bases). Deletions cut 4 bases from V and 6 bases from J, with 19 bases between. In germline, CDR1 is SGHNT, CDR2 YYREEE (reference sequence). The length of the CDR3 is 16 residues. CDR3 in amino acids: CASSLPQGRLAGELFF. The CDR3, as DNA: TGTGCCAGCAGCCTCCCTCAGGGGCGCTTGGCCGGGGAGCTGTTTTTT.

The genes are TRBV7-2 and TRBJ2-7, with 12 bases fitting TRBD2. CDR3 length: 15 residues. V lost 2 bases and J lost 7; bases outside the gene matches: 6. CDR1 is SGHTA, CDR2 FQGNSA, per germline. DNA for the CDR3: TGTGCCAGCAGCTTAACTAGCGGGGGGATAGGTGAGCAGTACTTC. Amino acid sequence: CASSLTSGGIGEQYF.

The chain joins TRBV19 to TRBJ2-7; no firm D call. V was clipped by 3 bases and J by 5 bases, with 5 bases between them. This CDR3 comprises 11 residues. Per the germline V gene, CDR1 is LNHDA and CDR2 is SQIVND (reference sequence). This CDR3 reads CASSIGHEQYF. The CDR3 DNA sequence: TGTGCCAGTAGTATTGGCCACGAGCAGTACTTC.

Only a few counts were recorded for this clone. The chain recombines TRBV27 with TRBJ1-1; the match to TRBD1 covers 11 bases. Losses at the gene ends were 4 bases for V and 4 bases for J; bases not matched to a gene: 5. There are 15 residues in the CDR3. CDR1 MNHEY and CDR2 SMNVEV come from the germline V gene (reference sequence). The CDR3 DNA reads TGTGCCAGCAGTTCATCCGGGACAGGGGGCACTGAAGCTTTCTTT. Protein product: CASSSSGTGGTEAFF.